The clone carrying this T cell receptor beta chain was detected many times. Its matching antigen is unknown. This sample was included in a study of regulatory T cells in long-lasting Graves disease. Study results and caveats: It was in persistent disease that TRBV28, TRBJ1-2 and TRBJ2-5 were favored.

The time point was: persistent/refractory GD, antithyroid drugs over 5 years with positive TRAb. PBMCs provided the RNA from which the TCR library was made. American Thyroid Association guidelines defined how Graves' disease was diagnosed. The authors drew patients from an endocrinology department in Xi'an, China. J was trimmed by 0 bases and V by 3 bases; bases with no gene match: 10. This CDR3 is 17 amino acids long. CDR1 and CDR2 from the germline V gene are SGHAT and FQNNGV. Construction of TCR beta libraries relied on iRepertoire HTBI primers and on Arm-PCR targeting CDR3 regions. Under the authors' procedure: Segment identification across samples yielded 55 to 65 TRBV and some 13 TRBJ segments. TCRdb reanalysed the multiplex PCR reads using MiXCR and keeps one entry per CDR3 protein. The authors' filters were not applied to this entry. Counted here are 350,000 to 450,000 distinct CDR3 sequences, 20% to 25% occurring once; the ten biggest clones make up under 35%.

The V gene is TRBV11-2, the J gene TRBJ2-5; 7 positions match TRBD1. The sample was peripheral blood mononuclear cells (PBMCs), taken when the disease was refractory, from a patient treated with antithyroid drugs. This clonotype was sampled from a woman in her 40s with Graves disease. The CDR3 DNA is TGTGCCAGCAGCTTCGGCAGGGGGAATATCCACCAAGAGACCCAGTACTTC. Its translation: CASSFGRGNIHQETQYF.